This T cell receptor beta chain appears in the sequencing data of a study of cytomegalovirus exposure and HLA in healthy donors. Study in general: Most genotyped donors, about 81% of about 360, had Caucasian-associated genetic ancestry.

Study-wide results and caveats: Follow-up analysis later connected one missense variant in DCLRE1C with trimming of TCR beta V- and J-genes. TRBV6-2, TRBV6-3 and some other V segments were excluded as indistinguishable.

In germline, CDR1 is SGDLS, CDR2 YYNGEE. The CDR3 sequence is 18 residues long. V dropped 0 bases and J dropped 2; count of bases not matched to a gene: 11. To note about this clone: Its antigen is still unknown.

Researchers ran the PCR with 60 Vbeta and 13 Jbeta primers. TCRdb keeps only in-frame clones here, not all; method: immunoSEQ multiplex PCR. Among around 150,000 clones listed, around 72% were seen once. This TCR derives from a man in his forties or fifties in good health and CMV-seronegative. This chain links TRBV9 with TRBJ2-7; 10 positions agree with TRBD2. Sequencing was done on a sample of PBMCs. In DNA, the CDR3 is TGTGCCAGCAGCGTAGGTGGGACTGGGCTAGCGGGAGCCTACGAGCAGTACTTC. Its protein product is CASSVGGTGLAGAYEQYF.